This T cell receptor (beta chain) comes out of a study of beta chain features in type 1 diabetes. Study outcomes and limitations: Within patients, naive, central memory and Treg TCRB repertoires seemed more similar than within healthy donors.

Germline V gene lookup returns CDR1 SEHNR and CDR2 FQNEAQ (reference sequence). V lost 6 bases, J lost 5 bases, and 20 bases lay in between. This CDR3 spans 16 amino acids. Expressed TCRB transcripts were sequenced because the isolated RNA had all been reverse transcribed beforehand. Repertoires were generated with immunoSEQ multiplex PCR, while TCRdb's copy carries only in-frame clones and drops some. The repertoire has about 130,000 clones, around 8.7% of them found once; the top ten carry roughly 0.69%. In its sample, this clone was seen many times. Antigen: not known. The sequence was collected from a man between 18 and 29 years old in good health. Sample: central memory CD4+ T cells from blood. The chain is built from TRBV7-9 and TRBJ2-1, with D perhaps TRBD1 (6 bases). The DNA for the CDR3 is TGTGCCAGCAGTCATCCCAGGGGTGGGGGCAACAATGAGCAGTTCTTC. Its protein product is CASSHPRGGGNNEQFF. The full variable domain, with the rest looked up from reference TRBV7-9 and TRBJ2-1, is DTGVSQNPRHKITKRGQNVTFRCDPISEHNRLYWYRQTLGQGPEFLTYFQNEAQLEKSRLLSDRFSAERPKGSFSTLEIQRTEQGDSAMYLCASSHPRGGGNNEQFFGPGTRLTVL.